This T cell receptor beta chain was observed in a study of T-cell reconstitution after alpha-beta-depleted transplantation in children. Unique molecular identifiers were used in preparing the TCRbeta library. TCRdb reanalysed the PCR reads using MiXCR and keeps one entry per CDR3 protein. Seen here are around 600,000 distinct CDR3 sequences, under 30% observed once, and the top ten hold about 14%. CDR1 is DFQATT and CDR2 is SNEGSKA in the germline V gene (reference sequence). The CDR3 is 18 amino acids. Between the trimmed V and J ends, which lost 0 bases and 1 base, there was a span of 21 bases. Study outcomes and limitations: The high TCRbeta diversity at day 60 in some patients came from surviving recipient T cells and thymic progenitors. Reported findings indicate that, about two months after transplant, alpha-beta T cells came from several hundred expanded clones, which were derived from non-depleted graft cells. Once a year had passed after transplant, T-cell counts and diversity came mostly from newly produced T cells.

Comment on this clonotype: Antigen: not known.

The chain couples TRBV20-1 to TRBJ1-1; possible D gene TRBD1, 5 bases. Sequences were derived from PBMCs, mostly from graft donor cells, sampled 360 days after TCRalphabeta/CD19-depleted stem cell transplant. The sequence was collected from a boy less than two years old who had a stem cell transplant for acute myeloid leukemia, so the T cells may come from the graft donor. The chain's CDR3 is CSARDSATGLLTNTEAFF. DNA of the CDR3: TGCAGTGCTAGAGATTCGGCCACGGGACTACTTACGAACACTGAAGCTTTCTTT.